This T cell receptor beta chain is drawn from a study of blood T cell repertoires in COVID-19. Study-wide context: COVID-19 samples, acute and convalescent, were from the United States, Italy and Spain. Nucleic acid was either cDNA or gDNA, and it came from T cells, B-cell-depleted T cells, or PBMCs.

In the original workflow: Amplification of reference gene primers was used by the study to estimate nucleated cell counts. Sequencing was performed with immunoSEQ multiplex PCR; in TCRdb, only in-frame clones are kept and a portion is missing. V and J calls plus clone size are reproduced from that table; the DNA served to infer D and trimming. The sample contains roughly 190,000 clones, over 70% of which appear only once. Germline-derived CDR1 and CDR2 are LNHNV and YYDKDF (reference sequence). V shed 1 base, J shed 5 bases, and the junction held 7 bases outside the gene matches. This CDR3 region has 15 residues.

The chain couples TRBV15 to TRBJ2-5; 7 nucleotides agree with TRBD1. This TCR was recovered from a man aged 60 to 75 with acute or convalescent COVID-19. Sample: peripheral blood. The CDR3 nucleotides read TGTGCCACCAGCAGAGGAGACAGGGTAGTCGAGACCCAGTACTTC. Translating gives CATSRGDRVVETQYF.